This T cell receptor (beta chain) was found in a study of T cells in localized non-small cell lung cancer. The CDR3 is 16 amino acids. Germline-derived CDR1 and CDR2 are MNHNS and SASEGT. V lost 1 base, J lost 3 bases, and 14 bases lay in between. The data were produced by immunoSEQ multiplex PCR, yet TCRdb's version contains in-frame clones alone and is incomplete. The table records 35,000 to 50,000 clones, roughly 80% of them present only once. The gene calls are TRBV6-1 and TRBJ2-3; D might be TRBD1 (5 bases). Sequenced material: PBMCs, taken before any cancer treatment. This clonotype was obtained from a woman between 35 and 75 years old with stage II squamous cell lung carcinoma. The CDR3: CASSEEVGRSTDTQYF. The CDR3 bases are TGTGCCAGCAGTGAAGAGGTGGGGCGATCAACAGATACGCAGTATTTT.